Given below is one T cell receptor beta chain in context. Antigen unknown. The ends were cut back, 5 bases at V and 3 bases at J, with 14 bases in the middle. Germline V CDR1 and CDR2: SGHTA, FQGNSA. The CDR3 spans 14 residues. Anti-CD3/anti-CD28 beads served as a nonspecific positive control stimulus. Responding CD4+ T cells were sorted by upregulation of both CD40 ligand and CD69. The sample is drawn from a study of persistence of HIV-infected CD4 T cells. The immunoSEQ assay was version 4, run in survey mode. Generated by immunoSEQ multiplex PCR, the TCRdb table keeps only in-frame clones and is missing some. This table holds roughly 41,000 clones, roughly 87% found once.

The origin of this receptor is an adult man with HIV who was CMV-seropositive. The V call is TRBV7-2, the J call TRBJ2-7; a weak D match, TRBD1 (8 bases). The specimen was CD4+ T cells sorted from PBMCs after approximately 20-hour stimulation, collected from a patient who received antiretroviral therapy. The CDR3 region has the DNA TGTGCCAGCAGCCAGGGGGCGGGAGTCTACGAGCAGTACTTC. Translation: CASSQGAGVYEQYF.